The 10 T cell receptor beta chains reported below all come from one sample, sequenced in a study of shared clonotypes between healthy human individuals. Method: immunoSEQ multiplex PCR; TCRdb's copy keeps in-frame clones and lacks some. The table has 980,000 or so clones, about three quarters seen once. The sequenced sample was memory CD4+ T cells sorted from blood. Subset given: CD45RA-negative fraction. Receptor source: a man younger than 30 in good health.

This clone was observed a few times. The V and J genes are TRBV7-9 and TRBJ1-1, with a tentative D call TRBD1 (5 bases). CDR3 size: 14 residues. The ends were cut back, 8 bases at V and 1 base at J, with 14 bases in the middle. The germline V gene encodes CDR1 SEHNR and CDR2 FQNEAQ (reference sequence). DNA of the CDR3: TGTGCCAGCGCCCATCACGGGGCGAACACTGAAGCTTTCTTT. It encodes CASAHHGANTEAFF.

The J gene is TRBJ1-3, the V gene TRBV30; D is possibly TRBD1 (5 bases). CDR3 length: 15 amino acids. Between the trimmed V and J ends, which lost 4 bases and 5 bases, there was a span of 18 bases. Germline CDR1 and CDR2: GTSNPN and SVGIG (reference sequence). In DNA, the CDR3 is TGTGCCTGGACCATATCGGGGGGATTTCGAAACACCATATATTTT. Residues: CAWTISGGFRNTIYF.

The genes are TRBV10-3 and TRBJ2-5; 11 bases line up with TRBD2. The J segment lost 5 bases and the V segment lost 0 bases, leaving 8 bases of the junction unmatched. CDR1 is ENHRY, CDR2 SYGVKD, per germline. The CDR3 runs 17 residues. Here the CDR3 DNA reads TGTGCCATCAGTGAGTCGGGGCTAGCGGGAGGAAGCGAGACCCAGTACTTC. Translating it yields CAISESGLAGGSETQYF.

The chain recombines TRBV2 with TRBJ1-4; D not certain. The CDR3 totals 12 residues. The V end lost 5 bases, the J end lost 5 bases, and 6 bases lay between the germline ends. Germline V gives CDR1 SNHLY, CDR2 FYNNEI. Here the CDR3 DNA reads TGTGCCAGCAGTTGGACCAATGAAAAACTGTTTTTT. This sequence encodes CASSWTNEKLFF.

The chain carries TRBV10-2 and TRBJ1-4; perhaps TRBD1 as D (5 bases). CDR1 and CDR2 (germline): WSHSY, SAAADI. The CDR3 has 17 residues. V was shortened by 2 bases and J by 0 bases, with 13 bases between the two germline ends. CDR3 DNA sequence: TGCGCCAGCAGTGAGCTTGTAGGGGCCGCAACTAATGAAAAACTGTTTTTT. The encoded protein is CASSELVGAATNEKLFF.

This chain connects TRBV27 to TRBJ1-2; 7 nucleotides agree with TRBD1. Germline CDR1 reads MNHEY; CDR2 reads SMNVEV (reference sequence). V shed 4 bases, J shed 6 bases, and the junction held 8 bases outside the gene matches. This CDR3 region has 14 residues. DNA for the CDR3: TGTGCCAGCAGTTCCACAGGGGACAATAATGGCTACACCTTC. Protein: CASSSTGDNNGYTF.

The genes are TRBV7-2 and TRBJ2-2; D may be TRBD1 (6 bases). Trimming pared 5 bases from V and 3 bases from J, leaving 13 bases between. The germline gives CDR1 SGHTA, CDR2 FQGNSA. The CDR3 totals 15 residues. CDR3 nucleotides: TGTGCCAGCAGCCTACAGGGAAGCCACACCGGGGAGCTGTTTTTT. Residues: CASSLQGSHTGELFF.

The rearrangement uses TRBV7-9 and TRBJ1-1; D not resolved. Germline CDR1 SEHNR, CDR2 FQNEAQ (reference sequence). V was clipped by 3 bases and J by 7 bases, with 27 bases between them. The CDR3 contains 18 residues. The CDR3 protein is CASSLSLWSGGVSGEAFF. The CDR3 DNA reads TGTGCCAGCAGCTTGAGCTTGTGGTCAGGTGGCGTTTCTGGTGAAGCTTTCTTT.

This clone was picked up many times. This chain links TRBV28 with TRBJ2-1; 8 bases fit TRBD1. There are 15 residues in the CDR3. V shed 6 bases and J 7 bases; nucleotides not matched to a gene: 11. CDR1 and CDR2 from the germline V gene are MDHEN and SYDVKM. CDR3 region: CASSWTGFGVNEQFF. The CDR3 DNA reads TGTGCCAGCAGCTGGACAGGGTTCGGGGTTAATGAGCAGTTCTTC.

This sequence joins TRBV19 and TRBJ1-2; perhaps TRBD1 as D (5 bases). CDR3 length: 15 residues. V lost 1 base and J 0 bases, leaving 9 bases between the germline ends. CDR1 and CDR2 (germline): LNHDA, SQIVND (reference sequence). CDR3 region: CASSIAATANYGYTF. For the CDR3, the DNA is TGTGCCAGTAGTATAGCCGCGACAGCTAACTATGGCTACACCTTC.